This T cell receptor (beta chain) was sequenced for a study of cytomegalovirus exposure and HLA in healthy donors. General study findings and limits: When the data were analyzed later, several of the most significant clusters appeared to be linked to common viral pathogens.

The CDR3 contains 20 residues. CDR1 is GTSNPN, CDR2 SVGIG, per germline (reference sequence). V shed 3 bases and J 2 bases; nucleotides not matched to a gene: 19. This clone was detected a few times. The antigen remains undetermined. This PCR relied on a set of 60 Vbeta primers and 13 Jbeta primers. The table came from immunoSEQ multiplex PCR; TCRdb's copy has only in-frame clones and leaves some out. The sample has around 67,000 clones, more than 80% seen once. What was sequenced was PBMCs. The sequence was collected from a woman aged 30 to 39 in good health and CMV-seropositive. V is TRBV30 and J is TRBJ2-2; 9 bases fit TRBD2. This chain's CDR3 is CAWRPRLGPAGGGNTGELFF. CDR3 bases: TGTGCCTGGAGGCCCCGTTTAGGCCCAGCGGGAGGCGGTAACACCGGGGAGCTGTTTTTT.